This is a list of T cell receptor beta chains from one sample in a study of T cell clones after liver transplantation. Sequenced by immunoSEQ multiplex PCR; TCRdb stores in-frame clones only, minus some. The data contain 65,000 to 85,000 clones, around 84% of them singletons. The sample in question was CD4+ T cells from blood, obtained 48 to 50 months after liver transplant. These receptor sequences come from a human patient who received a liver transplant. Some T cells may be the graft donor's. The CDR3 runs from the conserved cysteine through the conserved F or W. Fields, in order: V gene, clone size, D gene, J gene, CDR3 DNA, CDR3 protein. The D gene is left open where the match is weak. Only some rows state a clone size, as once, few, many or a class for expanded clones.

v_call: TRBV5-5
clone_size: -
d_call: -
j_call: TRBJ1-5
cdr3_nt: TGTGCCAGCAGCTTGCAGGACCACCAGCCCCAGCATTTT
cdr3_aa: CASSLQDHQPQHF

v_call: TRBV19
clone_size: -
d_call: TRBD1
j_call: TRBJ2-3
cdr3_nt: TGTGCCAGTAGTATAAACCGGGACAGGGGAGCGCAGTATTTT
cdr3_aa: CASSINRDRGAQYF

v_call: TRBV18
clone_size: -
d_call: TRBD1
j_call: TRBJ2-7
cdr3_nt: TGTGCCAGCTCACACACGGGACAGGGCCCAACCTACGAGCAGTACTTC
cdr3_aa: CASSHTGQGPTYEQYF

v_call: TRBV14
clone_size: -
d_call: TRBD1
j_call: TRBJ1-4
cdr3_nt: TGTGCCAGCAGCTCGACAGGGGGGATTAATGAAAAACTGTTTTTT
cdr3_aa: CASSSTGGINEKLFF

v_call: TRBV5-1
clone_size: -
d_call: -
j_call: TRBJ2-7
cdr3_nt: TGCGCCAGCAGCGGGCAGCCTACCTACGAGCAGTACTTC
cdr3_aa: CASSGQPTYEQYF

v_call: TRBV6-1
clone_size: once
d_call: -
j_call: TRBJ2-3
cdr3_nt: TGTGCCAGCAGTGAAGGGGACTCGGATACGCAGTATTTT
cdr3_aa: CASSEGDSDTQYF

v_call: TRBV6-1
clone_size: -
d_call: -
j_call: TRBJ2-3
cdr3_nt: TGTGCCAGCAGCCGTGGACAGAACACAGATACGCAGTATTTT
cdr3_aa: CASSRGQNTDTQYF

v_call: TRBV5-6
clone_size: -
d_call: -
j_call: TRBJ1-5
cdr3_nt: TGTGCCAGCAGCCTAGACAGGTATAGCAATCAGCCCCAGCATTTT
cdr3_aa: CASSLDRYSNQPQHF

v_call: TRBV5-4
clone_size: -
d_call: -
j_call: TRBJ2-2
cdr3_nt: TGTGCCAGCAGCTTGGGGGCAGGGACCGGGGAGCTGTTTTTT
cdr3_aa: CASSLGAGTGELFF

v_call: TRBV5-1
clone_size: -
d_call: -
j_call: TRBJ2-1
cdr3_nt: TGCGCCAGTCGGGGGACCAGCAGGAGGGAGCAGTTCTTC
cdr3_aa: CASRGTSRREQFF

v_call: TRBV6-5
clone_size: -
d_call: TRBD1
j_call: TRBJ1-1
cdr3_nt: TGTGCCAGCAGTCTTAGGGGGCCTTTTACTGAAGCTTTCTTT
cdr3_aa: CASSLRGPFTEAFF

v_call: TRBV10-3
clone_size: -
d_call: TRBD1
j_call: TRBJ2-7
cdr3_nt: TGTGCCATCAGTGCCCACATTCCACGGACAGGGGTGGGCGAGCAGTACTTC
cdr3_aa: CAISAHIPRTGVGEQYF

v_call: TRBV7-2
clone_size: few
d_call: -
j_call: TRBJ1-6
cdr3_nt: TGTGCCAGCAGCACCTACAGCCTTAATTCACCCCTCCACTTT
cdr3_aa: CASSTYSLNSPLHF

v_call: TRBV7-2
clone_size: -
d_call: -
j_call: TRBJ2-2
cdr3_nt: TGTGCCAGCAGCTTAACGATAAGTGGGGGTGGAGGGGAGCTGTTTTTT
cdr3_aa: CASSLTISGGGGELFF

v_call: TRBV7-2
clone_size: -
d_call: TRBD2
j_call: TRBJ2-1
cdr3_nt: TGTGCCAGCAGCCCGGGACTAACCACCAATGAGCAGTTCTTC
cdr3_aa: CASSPGLTTNEQFF

v_call: TRBV5-6
clone_size: -
d_call: TRBD1
j_call: TRBJ2-4
cdr3_nt: TGTGCCAGCCAATCGACAGGGGGATTGAAAAACATTCAGTACTTC
cdr3_aa: CASQSTGGLKNIQYF

v_call: TRBV12-5
clone_size: -
d_call: TRBD1
j_call: TRBJ2-1
cdr3_nt: TGTGCTAGCCCCACTACCGGGACAGGGGACGGCCAAAACGGGTATAATGAGCAGTTCTTC
cdr3_aa: CASPTTGTGDGQNGYNEQFF

v_call: TRBV7-9
clone_size: -
d_call: TRBD2
j_call: TRBJ2-1
cdr3_nt: TGTGCCAGCAGCTTGGGACTAGCGGTATACAATGAGCAGTTCTTC
cdr3_aa: CASSLGLAVYNEQFF

v_call: TRBV11-2
clone_size: -
d_call: -
j_call: TRBJ1-1
cdr3_nt: TGTGCCAGCAGCTTGGGACAGAACACTGAAGCTTTCTTT
cdr3_aa: CASSLGQNTEAFF

v_call: TRBV6-5
clone_size: -
d_call: -
j_call: TRBJ1-3
cdr3_nt: TGTGCCAGCAGGAATAACTGGGGAAACACCATATATTTT
cdr3_aa: CASRNNWGNTIYF

v_call: TRBV7-2
clone_size: -
d_call: -
j_call: TRBJ2-1
cdr3_nt: TGTGCCAGCAGCTTAGCGGGCGCCTACAATGAGCAGTTCTTC
cdr3_aa: CASSLAGAYNEQFF

v_call: TRBV28
clone_size: -
d_call: -
j_call: TRBJ1-1
cdr3_nt: TGTGCCAGCAATGCAACCCCGGACGGCACTGAAGCTTTCTTT
cdr3_aa: CASNATPDGTEAFF

v_call: TRBV7-6
clone_size: -
d_call: -
j_call: TRBJ1-4
cdr3_nt: TGTGCCAGCAGCTTAGGGCCCTCTGGGGAAAAACTGTTTTTT
cdr3_aa: CASSLGPSGEKLFF

v_call: TRBV29-1
clone_size: -
d_call: -
j_call: TRBJ1-1
cdr3_nt: TGCAGCGTTGAGTGGCCGGGGGATGAAGCTTTCTTT
cdr3_aa: CSVEWPGDEAFF

v_call: TRBV28
clone_size: few
d_call: -
j_call: TRBJ1-2
cdr3_nt: TGTGCCAGCAGTTTATCGGCTAACTATGGCTACACCTTC
cdr3_aa: CASSLSANYGYTF

v_call: TRBV30
clone_size: -
d_call: -
j_call: TRBJ2-7
cdr3_nt: TGTGCCTGGAGCCCTACGAATGGAAGGGGATACTTC
cdr3_aa: CAWSPTNGRGYF

v_call: TRBV5-4
clone_size: -
d_call: -
j_call: TRBJ2-7
cdr3_nt: TGTGCCAGCAGCTTGACCCAGGGACTGAGCTCCTACGAGCAGTACTTC
cdr3_aa: CASSLTQGLSSYEQYF

v_call: TRBV19
clone_size: few
d_call: TRBD2
j_call: TRBJ2-1
cdr3_nt: TGTGCCAGTAGTGAGGGACTAGCGGGGGTCCTAACCTACAATGAGCAGTTCTTC
cdr3_aa: CASSEGLAGVLTYNEQFF

v_call: TRBV5-1
clone_size: -
d_call: -
j_call: TRBJ2-1
cdr3_nt: TGCGCCAGCAGTCTGGGAGAGACCTACAATGAGCAGTTCTTC
cdr3_aa: CASSLGETYNEQFF

v_call: TRBV5-1
clone_size: -
d_call: TRBD2
j_call: TRBJ2-5
cdr3_nt: TGCGCCAGCAGCTTGGAACCTAGCGGGGATACCCAAGAGACCCAGTACTTC
cdr3_aa: CASSLEPSGDTQETQYF

v_call: TRBV6-5
clone_size: -
d_call: -
j_call: TRBJ2-5
cdr3_nt: TGTGCCAGCGGGGGGCTAAGGGAGACCCAGTACTTC
cdr3_aa: CASGGLRETQYF

v_call: TRBV6-1
clone_size: -
d_call: -
j_call: TRBJ2-2
cdr3_nt: TGTGCCAGCAATCGAATCCCCGGGGAGCTGTTTTTT
cdr3_aa: CASNRIPGELFF

v_call: TRBV6-1
clone_size: once
d_call: TRBD2
j_call: TRBJ2-7
cdr3_nt: TGTGCCAGCTCTTTTAGCGGGGTTATCGAGCAGTACTTC
cdr3_aa: CASSFSGVIEQYF

v_call: TRBV2
clone_size: -
d_call: -
j_call: TRBJ1-5
cdr3_nt: TGTGCCAGTGGGGCCGGGACCAATCAGCCCCAGCATTTT
cdr3_aa: CASGAGTNQPQHF

v_call: TRBV15
clone_size: -
d_call: -
j_call: TRBJ1-4
cdr3_nt: TGTGCCACCAGCTCTCAGAGTACAACTAATGAAAAACTGTTTTTT
cdr3_aa: CATSSQSTTNEKLFF

v_call: TRBV5-1
clone_size: -
d_call: TRBD2
j_call: TRBJ2-1
cdr3_nt: TGCGCCAGCAGCCCCCGGGACTATTACAATGAGCAGTTCTTC
cdr3_aa: CASSPRDYYNEQFF

v_call: TRBV10-1
clone_size: -
d_call: -
j_call: TRBJ1-1
cdr3_nt: TGCGCCAGCAGTGATACCGACCAAATAGGCACTGAAGCTTTCTTT
cdr3_aa: CASSDTDQIGTEAFF

v_call: TRBV27
clone_size: once
d_call: TRBD1
j_call: TRBJ1-1
cdr3_nt: TGTGCCAGCAGTCTACTCGGACAGGGAAATACTGAAGCTTTCTTT
cdr3_aa: CASSLLGQGNTEAFF

v_call: TRBV11-2
clone_size: -
d_call: -
j_call: TRBJ2-5
cdr3_nt: TGTGCCAGCAGCCCATCTTACAGCCAAGAGACCCAGTACTTC
cdr3_aa: CASSPSYSQETQYF

v_call: TRBV27
clone_size: few
d_call: -
j_call: TRBJ2-5
cdr3_nt: TGTGCCAGCAGTCCTCAGCCTGGACAGATCCAAGAGACCCAGTACTTC
cdr3_aa: CASSPQPGQIQETQYF

v_call: TRBV11-2
clone_size: -
d_call: -
j_call: TRBJ2-5
cdr3_nt: TGTGCCACCTTGGGACCTCAAGAGACCCAGTACTTC
cdr3_aa: CATLGPQETQYF

v_call: TRBV7-6
clone_size: -
d_call: TRBD2
j_call: TRBJ2-3
cdr3_nt: TGTGCCAGCGGCCCACTTGGCGGGGGGACGGATACGCAGTATTTT
cdr3_aa: CASGPLGGGTDTQYF

v_call: TRBV19
clone_size: few
d_call: TRBD1
j_call: TRBJ1-2
cdr3_nt: TGTGCCAGTAGGCGGAGGACAGGGGCCGGCTATGGCTACACCTTC
cdr3_aa: CASRRRTGAGYGYTF

v_call: TRBV28
clone_size: -
d_call: -
j_call: TRBJ1-2
cdr3_nt: TGTGCCAGCAGTTTATATGTGGATCGGGGTGGCTACACCTTC
cdr3_aa: CASSLYVDRGGYTF

v_call: TRBV11-2
clone_size: once
d_call: TRBD1
j_call: TRBJ2-7
cdr3_nt: TGTGCCAGCAGCGGAGGGACAGGGGACTACGAGCAGTACTTC
cdr3_aa: CASSGGTGDYEQYF

v_call: TRBV5-6
clone_size: -
d_call: -
j_call: TRBJ2-7
cdr3_nt: TGTGCCAGCAGCCCCAGGGATTTCTACGAGCAGTACTTC
cdr3_aa: CASSPRDFYEQYF

v_call: TRBV28
clone_size: -
d_call: -
j_call: TRBJ2-7
cdr3_nt: TGTGCCAGCAGTTCCCACCAGGGACCAACCTACGAGCAGTACTTC
cdr3_aa: CASSSHQGPTYEQYF

v_call: TRBV2
clone_size: -
d_call: TRBD2
j_call: TRBJ2-3
cdr3_nt: TGTGCCAGCAGGCAGCGTACTAGCGGGGGCGGAGATACGCAGTATTTT
cdr3_aa: CASRQRTSGGGDTQYF

v_call: TRBV19
clone_size: -
d_call: TRBD1
j_call: TRBJ2-3
cdr3_nt: TGTGCCAGTAGTTCAACCGGGACAGGCACAGATACGCAGTATTTT
cdr3_aa: CASSSTGTGTDTQYF

v_call: TRBV7-2
clone_size: -
d_call: TRBD2
j_call: TRBJ2-7
cdr3_nt: TGTGCCAGCAGCTTAGGGAGGCGGGGGGGCCTTTACGAGCAGTACTTC
cdr3_aa: CASSLGRRGGLYEQYF

v_call: TRBV19
clone_size: -
d_call: TRBD2
j_call: TRBJ2-5
cdr3_nt: TGTGCCAGAAGTAGCGGGAGAGAACAAGAGACCCAGTACTTC
cdr3_aa: CARSSGREQETQYF

v_call: TRBV7-2
clone_size: -
d_call: TRBD1
j_call: TRBJ2-5
cdr3_nt: TGTGCCAGCAGCCAACCGGGACAGGGTGAGAAGACCCAGTACTTC
cdr3_aa: CASSQPGQGEKTQYF

v_call: TRBV5-4
clone_size: -
d_call: -
j_call: TRBJ2-7
cdr3_nt: TGTGCCAGCAGCTTGGACGTATACGAGCAGTACTTC
cdr3_aa: CASSLDVYEQYF

v_call: TRBV29-1
clone_size: -
d_call: -
j_call: TRBJ2-3
cdr3_nt: TGCAGCGTTGAAGATTCGACAGCAACGCAGTATTTT
cdr3_aa: CSVEDSTATQYF

v_call: TRBV2
clone_size: -
d_call: -
j_call: TRBJ2-7
cdr3_nt: TGTGCCAGCAGCCCCGACCACGGCGAGCAGTACTTC
cdr3_aa: CASSPDHGEQYF

v_call: TRBV5-6
clone_size: -
d_call: -
j_call: TRBJ2-7
cdr3_nt: TGTGCCAGCAGCTTGGAGGTAGGGGTTGGCTCCTACGAGCAGTACTTC
cdr3_aa: CASSLEVGVGSYEQYF

v_call: TRBV5-1
clone_size: -
d_call: -
j_call: TRBJ2-1
cdr3_nt: TGCGCCAGCAGCTTGGATGGAGATTTGGGCAATGAGCAGTTCTTC
cdr3_aa: CASSLDGDLGNEQFF